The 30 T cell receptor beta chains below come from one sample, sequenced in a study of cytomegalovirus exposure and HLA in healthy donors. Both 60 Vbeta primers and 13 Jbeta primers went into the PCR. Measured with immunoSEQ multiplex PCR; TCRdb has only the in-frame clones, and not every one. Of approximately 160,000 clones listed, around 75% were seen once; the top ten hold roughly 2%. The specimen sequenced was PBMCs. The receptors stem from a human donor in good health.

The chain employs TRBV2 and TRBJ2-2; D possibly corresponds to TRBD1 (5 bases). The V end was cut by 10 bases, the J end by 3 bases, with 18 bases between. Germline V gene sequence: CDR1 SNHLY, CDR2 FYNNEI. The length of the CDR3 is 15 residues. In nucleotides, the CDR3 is TGTGCCACCACGCGCAGGGTATCATACACCGGGGAGCTGTTTTTT. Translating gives CATTRRVSYTGELFF.

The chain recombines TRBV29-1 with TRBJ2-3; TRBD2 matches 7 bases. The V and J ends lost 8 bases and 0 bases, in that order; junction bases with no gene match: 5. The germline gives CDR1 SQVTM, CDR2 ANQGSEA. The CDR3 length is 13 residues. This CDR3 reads CSPLGGSTDTQYF. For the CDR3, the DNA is TGCAGCCCCCTGGGGGGGAGCACAGATACGCAGTATTTT.

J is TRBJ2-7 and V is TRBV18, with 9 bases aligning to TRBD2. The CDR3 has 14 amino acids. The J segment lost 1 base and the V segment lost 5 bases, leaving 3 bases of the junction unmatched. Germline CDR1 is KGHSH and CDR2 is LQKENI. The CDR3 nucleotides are TGTGCCAGCTCAGGCCTAGCGGGGTCCTACGAGCAGTACTTC. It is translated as CASSGLAGSYEQYF.

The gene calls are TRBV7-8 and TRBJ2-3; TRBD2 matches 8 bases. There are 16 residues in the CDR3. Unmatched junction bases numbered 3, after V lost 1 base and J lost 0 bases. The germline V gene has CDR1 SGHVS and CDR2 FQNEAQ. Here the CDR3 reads CASSLGLAGSTDTQYF. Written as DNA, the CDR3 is TGTGCCAGCAGCTTAGGCCTAGCGGGCAGCACAGATACGCAGTATTTT.

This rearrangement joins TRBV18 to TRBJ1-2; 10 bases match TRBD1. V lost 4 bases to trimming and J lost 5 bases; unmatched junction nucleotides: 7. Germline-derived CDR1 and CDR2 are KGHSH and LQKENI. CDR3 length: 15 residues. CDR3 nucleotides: TGTGCCAGCTCACAAGACAGGGGGCTTTTATATGGCTACACCTTC. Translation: CASSQDRGLLYGYTF.

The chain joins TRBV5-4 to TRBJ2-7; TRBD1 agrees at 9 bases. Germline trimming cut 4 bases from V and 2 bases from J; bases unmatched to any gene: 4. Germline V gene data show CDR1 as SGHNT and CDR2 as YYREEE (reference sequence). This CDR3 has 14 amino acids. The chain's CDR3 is CASSPGQGPYEQYF. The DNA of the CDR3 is TGTGCCAGCAGCCCGGGACAGGGACCCTACGAGCAGTACTTC.

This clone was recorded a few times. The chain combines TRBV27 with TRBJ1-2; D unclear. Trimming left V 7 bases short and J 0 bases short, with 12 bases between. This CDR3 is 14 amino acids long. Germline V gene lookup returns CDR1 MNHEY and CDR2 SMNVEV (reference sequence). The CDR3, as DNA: TGTGCCAGCACCCCCTCGGGATCTAACTATGGCTACACCTTC. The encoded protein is CASTPSGSNYGYTF.

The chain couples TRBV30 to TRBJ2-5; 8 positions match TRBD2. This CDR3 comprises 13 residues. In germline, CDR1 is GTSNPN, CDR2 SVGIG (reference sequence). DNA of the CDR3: TGTGCGCGTCCGGGGGGGACCCAAGAGACCCAGTACTTC. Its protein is CARPGGTQETQYF.

The CDR3 reads CASSRAENGRDEAFF. The CDR3 nucleotides are TGTGCCAGCAGCCGGGCGGAGAATGGGAGAGATGAAGCTTTCTTT. The chain has TRBV5-4 and TRBJ1-1; D ambiguous. V dropped 4 bases and J dropped 7 bases, with 20 bases sitting between them. This CDR3 has 15 residues. CDR1 and CDR2 (germline): SGHNT, YYREEE (reference sequence).

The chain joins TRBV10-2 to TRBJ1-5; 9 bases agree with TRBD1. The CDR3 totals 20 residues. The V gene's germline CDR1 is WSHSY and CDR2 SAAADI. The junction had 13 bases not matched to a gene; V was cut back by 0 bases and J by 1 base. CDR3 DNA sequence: TGCGCCAGCAGTGAGTCTCAAGGGGACAGGGACGAGTGCAGCAATCAGCCCCAGCATTTT. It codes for CASSESQGDRDECSNQPQHF.

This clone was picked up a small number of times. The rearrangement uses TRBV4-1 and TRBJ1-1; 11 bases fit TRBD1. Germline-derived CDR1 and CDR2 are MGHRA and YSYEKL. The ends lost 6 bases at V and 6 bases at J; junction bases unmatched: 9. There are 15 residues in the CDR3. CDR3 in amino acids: CASSDFGQGASEAFF. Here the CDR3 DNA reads TGCGCCAGCAGTGACTTCGGACAGGGGGCATCTGAAGCTTTCTTT.

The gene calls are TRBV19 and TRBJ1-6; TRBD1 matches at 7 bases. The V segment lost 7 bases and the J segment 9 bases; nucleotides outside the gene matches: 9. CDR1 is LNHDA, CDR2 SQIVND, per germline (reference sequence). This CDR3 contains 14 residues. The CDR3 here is CASKDRTGPSPLHF. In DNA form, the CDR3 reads TGTGCCAGTAAGGATAGGACAGGCCCTTCACCCCTCCACTTT.

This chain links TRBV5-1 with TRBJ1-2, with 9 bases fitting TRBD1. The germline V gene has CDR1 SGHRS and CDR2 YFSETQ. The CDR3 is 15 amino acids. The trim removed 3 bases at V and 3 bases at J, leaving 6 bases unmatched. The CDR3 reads CASSSTGGRDYGYTF. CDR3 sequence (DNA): TGCGCCAGCAGCTCGACAGGGGGGAGGGACTATGGCTACACCTTC.

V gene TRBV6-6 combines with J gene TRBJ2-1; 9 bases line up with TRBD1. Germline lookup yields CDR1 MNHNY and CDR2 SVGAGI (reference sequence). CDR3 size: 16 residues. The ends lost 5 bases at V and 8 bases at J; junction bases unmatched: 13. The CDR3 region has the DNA TGTGCCAGCAGTATCTCCGGGACAGGGACGGTAGATGAGCAGTTCTTC. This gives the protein CASSISGTGTVDEQFF.

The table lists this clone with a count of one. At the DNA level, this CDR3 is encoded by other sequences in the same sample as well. The CDR3 here is CASSIGKNTEAFF. CDR3 nucleotide sequence: TGTGCCAGTAGTATAGGTAAGAACACTGAAGCTTTCTTT. The J gene is TRBJ1-1, the V gene TRBV19; no definite D call. CDR1 LNHDA and CDR2 SQIVND come from the germline V gene (reference sequence). Trimming cost V 1 base and J 1 base, with 4 bases left between them. The CDR3 extends over 13 amino acids. Full variable domain (rest looked up from reference TRBV19 and TRBJ1-1): DGGITQSPKYLFRKEGQNVTLSCEQNLNHDAMYWYRQDPGQGLRLIYYSQIVNDFQKGDIAEGYSVSREKKESFPLTVTSAQKNPTAFYLCASSIGKNTEAFFGQGTRLTVV.

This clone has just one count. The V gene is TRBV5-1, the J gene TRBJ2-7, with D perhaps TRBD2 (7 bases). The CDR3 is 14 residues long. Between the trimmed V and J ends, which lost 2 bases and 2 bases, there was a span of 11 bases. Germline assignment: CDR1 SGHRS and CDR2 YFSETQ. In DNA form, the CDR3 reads TGCGCCAGCAGCTTTGAGGGGGGGACCTACGAGCAGTACTTC. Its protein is CASSFEGGTYEQYF.

CDR3 sequence reads: CASSPREGRAEAFF. The CDR3 nucleotides are TGTGCCAGCAGCCCCAGGGAAGGAAGAGCTGAAGCTTTCTTT. This rearrangement joins TRBV6-7 to TRBJ1-1; tentatively, D is TRBD1 (5 bases). TRBV6-7 is an ORF for which the function is uncertain. Trimming stripped 6 bases from V and 6 bases from J, with 17 bases between. The CDR3 is 14 residues long.

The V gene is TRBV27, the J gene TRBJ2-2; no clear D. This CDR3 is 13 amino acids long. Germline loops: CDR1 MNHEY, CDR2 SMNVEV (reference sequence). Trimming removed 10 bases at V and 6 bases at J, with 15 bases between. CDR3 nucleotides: TGTGCCACCTCCTCAGCGTCGGCCGGGGAGCTGTTTTTT. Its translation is CATSSASAGELFF.

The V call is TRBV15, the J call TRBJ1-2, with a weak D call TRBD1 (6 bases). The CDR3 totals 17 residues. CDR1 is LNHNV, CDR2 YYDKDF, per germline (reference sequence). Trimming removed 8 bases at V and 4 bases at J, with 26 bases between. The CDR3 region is CATGVAGGRGTFYGYTF. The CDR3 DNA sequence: TGTGCCACCGGTGTCGCCGGGGGGAGGGGGACGTTCTATGGCTACACCTTC.

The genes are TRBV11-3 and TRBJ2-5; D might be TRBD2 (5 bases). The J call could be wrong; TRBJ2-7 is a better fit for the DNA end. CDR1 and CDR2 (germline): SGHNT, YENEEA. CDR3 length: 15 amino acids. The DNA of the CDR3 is TGTGCCAGCAGCTTAGACCCGGGGAAGAGCTACGAGCAGTACTTC. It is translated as CASSLDPGKSYEQYF.

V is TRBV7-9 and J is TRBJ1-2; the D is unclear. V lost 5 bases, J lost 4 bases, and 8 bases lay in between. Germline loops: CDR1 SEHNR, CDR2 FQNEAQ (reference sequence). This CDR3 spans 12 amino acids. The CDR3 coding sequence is TGTGCCAGCAGCGAGACTGGCTATGGCTACACCTTC. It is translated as CASSETGYGYTF.

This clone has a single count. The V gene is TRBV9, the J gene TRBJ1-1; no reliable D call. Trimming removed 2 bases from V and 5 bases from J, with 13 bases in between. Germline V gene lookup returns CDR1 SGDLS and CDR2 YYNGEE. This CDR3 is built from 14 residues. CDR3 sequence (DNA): TGTGCCAGCAGCGTGGATTCGGGAGGGACTGAAGCTTTCTTT. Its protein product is CASSVDSGGTEAFF.

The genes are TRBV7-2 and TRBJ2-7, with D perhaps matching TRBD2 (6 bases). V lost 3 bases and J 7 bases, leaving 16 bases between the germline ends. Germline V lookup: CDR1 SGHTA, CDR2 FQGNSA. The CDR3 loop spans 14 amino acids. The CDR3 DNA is TGTGCCAGCAGCTTTGGGGGGAGCCTCTCTGAGCAGTACTTC. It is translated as CASSFGGSLSEQYF.

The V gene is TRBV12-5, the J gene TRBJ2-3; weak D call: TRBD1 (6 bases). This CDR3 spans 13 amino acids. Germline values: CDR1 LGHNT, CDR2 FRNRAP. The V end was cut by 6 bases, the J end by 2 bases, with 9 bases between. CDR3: CASGRGHTDTQYF. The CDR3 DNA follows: TGTGCTAGTGGCAGGGGCCACACAGATACGCAGTATTTT.

In nucleotides, the CDR3 is TGTGCCAGCAGCTCGACAGAATACACTGAAGCTTTCTTT. Protein: CASSSTEYTEAFF. The rearrangement uses TRBV7-9 and TRBJ1-1; D possibly corresponds to TRBD1 (5 bases). Germline CDR1 reads SEHNR; CDR2 reads FQNEAQ (reference sequence). Deletions cut 4 bases from V and 3 bases from J, with 9 bases between. This CDR3 comprises 13 residues. Filled out from reference TRBV7-9 and TRBJ1-1, the complete variable domain reads DTGVSQNPRHKITKRGQNVTFRCDPISEHNRLYWYRQTLGQGPEFLTYFQNEAQLEKSRLLSDRFSAERPKGSFSTLEIQRTEQGDSAMYLCASSSTEYTEAFFGQGTRLTVV.

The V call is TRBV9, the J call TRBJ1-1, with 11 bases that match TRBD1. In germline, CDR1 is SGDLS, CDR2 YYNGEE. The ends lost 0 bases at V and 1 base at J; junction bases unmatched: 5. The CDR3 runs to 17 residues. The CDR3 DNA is TGTGCCAGCAGCGTAGCCCGGACAGGGGGCCCGAACACTGAAGCTTTCTTT. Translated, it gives CASSVARTGGPNTEAFF. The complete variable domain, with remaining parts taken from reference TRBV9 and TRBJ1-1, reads DSGVTQTPKHLITATGQRVTLRCSPRSGDLSVYWYQQSLDQGLQFLIQYYNGEERAKGNILERFSAQQFPDLHSELNLSSLELGDSALYFCASSVARTGGPNTEAFFGQGTRLTVV.

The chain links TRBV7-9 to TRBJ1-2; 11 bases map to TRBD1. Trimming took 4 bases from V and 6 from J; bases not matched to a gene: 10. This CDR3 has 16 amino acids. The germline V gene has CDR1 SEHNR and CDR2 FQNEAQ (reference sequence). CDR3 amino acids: CASSSGGTGGINGYTF. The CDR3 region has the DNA TGTGCCAGCAGCTCGGGAGGGACAGGGGGTATAAATGGCTACACCTTC. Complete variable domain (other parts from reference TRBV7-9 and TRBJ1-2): DTGVSQNPRHKITKRGQNVTFRCDPISEHNRLYWYRQTLGQGPEFLTYFQNEAQLEKSRLLSDRFSAERPKGSFSTLEIQRTEQGDSAMYLCASSSGGTGGINGYTFGSGTRLTVV.

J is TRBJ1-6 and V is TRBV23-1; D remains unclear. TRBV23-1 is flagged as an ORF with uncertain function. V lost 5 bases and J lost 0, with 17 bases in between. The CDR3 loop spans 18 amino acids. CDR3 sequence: CASSVTPRGSSYNSPLHF. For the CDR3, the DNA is TGCGCCAGCAGTGTCACTCCACGAGGGAGCTCCTATAATTCACCCCTCCACTTT.

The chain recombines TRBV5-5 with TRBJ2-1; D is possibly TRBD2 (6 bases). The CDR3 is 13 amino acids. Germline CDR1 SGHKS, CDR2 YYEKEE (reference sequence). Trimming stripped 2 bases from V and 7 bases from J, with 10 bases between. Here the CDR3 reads CASSFFGSNEQFF. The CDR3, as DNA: TGTGCCAGCAGCTTCTTCGGGAGTAATGAGCAGTTCTTC.

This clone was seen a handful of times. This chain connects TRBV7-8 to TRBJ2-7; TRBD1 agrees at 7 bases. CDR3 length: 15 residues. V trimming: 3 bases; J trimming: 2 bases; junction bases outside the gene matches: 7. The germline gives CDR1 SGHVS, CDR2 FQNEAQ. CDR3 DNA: TGTGCCAGCAGCTTCCGAAGGGGGCCAACCTACGAGCAGTACTTC. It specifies CASSFRRGPTYEQYF.